This passage covers 24 T cell receptor beta chains from one sample sequenced in a study of blood T cell repertoires in COVID-19. Profiled with immunoSEQ multiplex PCR; TCRdb holds only in-frame clones, not every one. The table records around 93,000 clones, roughly 82% of them present only once. Sequencing input: peripheral blood. These receptor sequences come from a man of 80 years or more with acute or convalescent COVID-19.

CDR3 in amino acids: CASSPGGTGGFRNTEAFF. As DNA, the CDR3 is TGTGCCAGCAGCCCAGGGGGGACAGGGGGTTTTCGGAACACTGAAGCTTTCTTT. This sequence joins TRBV7-2 and TRBJ1-1, with 11 bases that match TRBD1. The V gene end was trimmed by 5 bases and the J gene end by 1 base; junction bases not matched to a gene: 12. The CDR3 covers 18 residues. From germline, CDR1 is SGHTA and CDR2 FQGNSA. The complete variable domain, with remaining parts taken from reference TRBV7-2 and TRBJ1-1, reads GAGVSQSPSNKVTEKGKDVELRCDPISGHTALYWYRQSLGQGLEFLIYFQGNSAPDKSGLPSDRFSAERTGGSVSTLTIQRTQQEDSAVYLCASSPGGTGGFRNTEAFFGQGTRLTVV.

This chain connects TRBV19 to TRBJ1-4, with D uncertain. V lost 4 bases, J lost 8 bases, and 8 bases lay in between. CDR3 size: 12 residues. The germline gives CDR1 LNHDA, CDR2 SQIVND (reference sequence). As DNA, the CDR3 is TGTGCCAGTAGTACTCCAGTAGAAAAACTGTTTTTT. Its protein is CASSTPVEKLFF. The entire variable domain, with the rest obtained from reference TRBV19 and TRBJ1-4, is as follows: DGGITQSPKYLFRKEGQNVTLSCEQNLNHDAMYWYRQDPGQGLRLIYYSQIVNDFQKGDIAEGYSVSREKKESFPLTVTSAQKNPTAFYLCASSTPVEKLFFGSGTQLSVL.

V is TRBV27 and J is TRBJ2-7, with D perhaps TRBD2 (6 bases). The CDR3 is 17 amino acids. Germline V gene data show CDR1 as MNHEY and CDR2 as SMNVEV (reference sequence). V lost 8 bases and J 1 base, leaving 24 bases between the germline ends. This CDR3 is CASRTLRGGTYSYEQYF. CDR3 DNA sequence: TGTGCCAGCCGCACCCTTCGGGGAGGTACTTATTCCTACGAGCAGTACTTC.

The genes are TRBV28 and TRBJ1-5; D not resolved. Trimming pared 2 bases from V and 5 bases from J, leaving 10 bases between. The CDR3 is 14 amino acids. The germline gives CDR1 MDHEN, CDR2 SYDVKM. The CDR3 DNA follows: TGTGCCAGCAGTTTAGGTGGAGCCCATCAGCCCCAGCATTTT. This codes for CASSLGGAHQPQHF.

The V and J genes are TRBV6-5 and TRBJ2-3; no firm D call. In germline, CDR1 is MNHEY, CDR2 SVGAGI. Trimming stripped 8 bases from V and 2 bases from J, with 8 bases between. The CDR3 totals 12 residues. CDR3 residues: CASSGYTDTQYF. The CDR3 coding sequence is TGTGCCAGCTCAGGATACACAGATACGCAGTATTTT.

The genes are TRBV27 and TRBJ1-2, with D perhaps matching TRBD1 (6 bases). The CDR3 loop spans 16 amino acids. CDR1 MNHEY and CDR2 SMNVEV come from the germline V gene (reference sequence). Trimming pared 4 bases from V and 1 base from J, leaving 16 bases between. DNA of the CDR3: TGTGCCAGCAGTTCACAAACAGGGTGGCTTAACTATGGCTACACCTTC. This gives the protein CASSSQTGWLNYGYTF.

The CDR3 protein is CASSLTRVSGRLNEQFF. CDR3 bases: TGTGCCAGCAGTTTAACCCGGGTTAGCGGGAGGTTGAATGAGCAGTTCTTC. This chain joins TRBV27 and TRBJ2-1, with TRBD2 matching over 10 bases. The CDR3 consists of 17 residues. Germline V gene lookup returns CDR1 MNHEY and CDR2 SMNVEV (reference sequence). Trimming cost V 2 bases and J 7 bases; bases outside gene matches: 11.

The genes are TRBV5-5 and TRBJ2-7, with 10 bases lining up with TRBD1. This CDR3 is built from 15 residues. With 4 bases clipped from V and 2 bases from J, the junction kept 6 bases outside the gene matches. CDR1 SGHKS and CDR2 YYEKEE come from the germline V gene (reference sequence). CDR3 bases: TGTGCCAGCAGCCCGGGACAGGGGCTCGCCTACGAGCAGTACTTC. Amino acids: CASSPGQGLAYEQYF. The full variable domain, its missing parts supplied by reference TRBV5-5 and TRBJ2-7, is DAGVTQSPTHLIKTRGQQVTLRCSPISGHKSVSWYQQVLGQGPQFIFQYYEKEERGRGNFPDRFSARQFPNYSSELNVNALLLGDSALYLCASSPGQGLAYEQYFGPGTRLTVT.

The chain carries TRBV2 and TRBJ2-1; 11 positions match TRBD1. Germline assignment: CDR1 SNHLY and CDR2 FYNNEI. V gave up 8 bases and J gave up 4 bases; unmatched junction bases: 1. The CDR3 has 13 amino acids. CDR3 residues: CASGTGGYNEQFF. CDR3 in DNA: TGTGCCAGCGGGACAGGGGGGTACAATGAGCAGTTCTTC.

This clone occurred once. The chain employs TRBV6-1 and TRBJ1-4, with 8 positions matching TRBD1. CDR1 and CDR2 (germline): MNHNS, SASEGT. This CDR3 region has 14 residues. J was trimmed by 9 bases and V by 0 bases; bases with no gene match: 3. The CDR3 DNA follows: TGTGCCAGCAGTGAAGCCGGGACAGGCCAAAAACTGTTTTTT. It codes for CASSEAGTGQKLFF.

This clone was counted a few times. V is TRBV5-1 and J is TRBJ2-2, with 8 bases that match TRBD2. The length of the CDR3 is 15 residues. Germline V lookup: CDR1 SGHRS, CDR2 YFSETQ. Trimming took 5 bases from V and 0 from J; bases not matched to a gene: 3. The CDR3 DNA sequence: TGCGCCAGCAGAGGCGGGGGGACGAACACCGGGGAGCTGTTTTTT. Amino acid sequence: CASRGGGTNTGELFF.

This rearrangement joins TRBV11-2 to TRBJ2-3; 10 bases line up with TRBD1. Germline-derived CDR1 and CDR2 are SGHAT and FQNNGV. CDR3 size: 18 residues. V shed 2 bases, J shed 0 bases, and the junction held 8 bases outside the gene matches. The CDR3 DNA sequence: TGTGCCAGCAGCTTAAGACAGGGGGCGGCGACTAGCACAGATACGCAGTATTTT. It translates to CASSLRQGAATSTDTQYF.

The chain combines TRBV6-2 or TRBV6-3 with TRBJ2-2, with D uncertain. Germline V CDR1 and CDR2: MNHEY, SVGEGT. V was pared by 4 bases and J by 1 base, with 7 bases between. The CDR3 spans 14 residues. The CDR3 sequence: CASSWAGNTGELFF. Here the CDR3 DNA reads TGTGCCAGCAGTTGGGCAGGGAACACCGGGGAGCTGTTTTTT.

The chain has TRBV28 and TRBJ2-7, with a weak D call TRBD2 (5 bases). V lost 6 bases to trimming and J lost 2 bases, with 11 bases between them. CDR1 is MDHEN, CDR2 SYDVKM, per germline. The CDR3 totals 13 residues. The CDR3 reads CASSPSGTYEQYF. The DNA for the CDR3 is TGTGCCAGCAGCCCCAGCGGAACCTACGAGCAGTACTTC.

The chain recombines TRBV6-6 with TRBJ1-3; 8 nucleotides line up with TRBD1. The germline V gene has CDR1 MNHNY and CDR2 SVGAGI (reference sequence). The junction had 2 bases not matched to a gene; V was cut back by 6 bases and J by 1 base. This CDR3 has 14 amino acids. This CDR3 reads CASRGQGSGNTIYF. In DNA form, the CDR3 reads TGTGCCAGCAGAGGACAGGGATCTGGAAACACCATATATTTT.

The genes are TRBV18 and TRBJ2-5; D unresolved. Trimming cost V 3 bases and J 3 bases, with 8 bases left between them. The V gene's germline CDR1 is KGHSH and CDR2 LQKENI. The CDR3 is 13 amino acids. The CDR3 DNA follows: TGTGCCAGCTCACCCACTACTAAAGAGACCCAGTACTTC. It is translated as CASSPTTKETQYF. Full variable domain (rest looked up from reference TRBV18 and TRBJ2-5): NAGVMQNPRHLVRRRGQEARLRCSPMKGHSHVYWYRQLPEEGLKFMVYLQKENIIDESGMPKERFSAEFPKEGPSILRIQQVVRGDSAAYFCASSPTTKETQYFGPGTRLLVL.

In this sample, this clone turned up once. The genes are TRBV7-7 and TRBJ2-3, with D perhaps TRBD1 (6 bases). CDR3 length: 13 residues. The V end was cut by 5 bases, the J end by 3 bases, with 9 bases between. Germline lookup yields CDR1 SSHAT and CDR2 FNYEAQ (reference sequence). In DNA, the CDR3 is TGTGCCAGCAGCAGAGGGACAACAGATACGCAGTATTTT. Translating it yields CASSRGTTDTQYF.

A few counts support this clone. The V call is TRBV6-6, the J call TRBJ1-4; maybe TRBD1 (5 bases). Trimming took 2 bases from V and 7 from J, leaving 11 bases between them. The CDR3 runs to 14 residues. Germline V gives CDR1 MNHNY, CDR2 SVGAGI (reference sequence). This chain's CDR3 is CASSYGAKGEKLFF. The CDR3 region has the DNA TGTGCCAGCAGTTACGGGGCTAAAGGTGAAAAACTGTTTTTT.

This rearrangement joins TRBV11-2 to TRBJ2-6, with a tentative D call TRBD1 (6 bases). V lost 6 bases to trimming and J lost 0 bases, with 9 bases between them. CDR3 length: 15 residues. Germline V gives CDR1 SGHAT, CDR2 FQNNGV. CDR3 in amino acids: CASRLQGSGANVLTF. CDR3 DNA sequence: TGTGCCAGCAGACTACAGGGCTCTGGGGCCAACGTCCTGACTTTC.

The chain has TRBV29-1 and TRBJ1-2; 7 nucleotides line up with TRBD1. CDR3 length: 12 amino acids. The germline CDR1 and CDR2 sequences are SQVTM and ANQGSEA. Unmatched junction bases numbered 7, after V lost 6 bases and J lost 6 bases. The CDR3 bases are TGCAGCGTCCACACAGGGGACCATGGCTACACCTTC. Protein sequence: CSVHTGDHGYTF.

The rearrangement uses TRBV6-2 or TRBV6-3 and TRBJ1-1; D is unresolved. CDR1 MNHEY and CDR2 SVGEGT come from the germline V gene. The CDR3 is 13 residues long. The V end lost 5 bases, the J end lost 1 base, and 8 bases lay between the germline ends. The CDR3 coding sequence is TGTGCCAGCAGTACATCGGGGAACACTGAAGCTTTCTTT. Residues: CASSTSGNTEAFF.

V is TRBV12-3 or TRBV12-4 and J is TRBJ2-7; D may be TRBD2 (6 bases). The CDR3 length is 12 residues. V was pared by 3 bases and J by 4 bases, with 7 bases between. CDR3: CASSFGGYEQYF. CDR3 sequence (DNA): TGTGCCAGCAGTTTCGGAGGGTACGAGCAGTACTTC.

The rearrangement links TRBV7-2 to TRBJ1-1; D remains unclear. V was trimmed by 1 base and J by 5 bases, leaving 14 bases between them. There are 15 residues in the CDR3. Germline V CDR1 and CDR2: SGHTA, FQGNSA. As DNA, the CDR3 is TGTGCCAGCAGCTTAGTACACGGCGGGTGGACTGAAGCTTTCTTT. Protein sequence: CASSLVHGGWTEAFF.

J is TRBJ1-4 and V is TRBV4-3, with TRBD1 matching 10 bases. The CDR3 spans 17 residues. Trimming removed 4 bases from V and 5 bases from J; junction bases left unmatched: 10. Germline loops: CDR1 LGHNA, CDR2 YSLEER. DNA for the CDR3: TGCGCCAGCAGCCCCTCGATCGGGGGACAGGGGAATGAAAAACTGTTTTTT. This codes for CASSPSIGGQGNEKLFF.